These 31 T cell receptor beta chains originate from one sample sequenced in a study of a mutant IDH1 vaccine in newly diagnosed glioma. Sequencing was performed with immunoSEQ multiplex PCR; in TCRdb, only in-frame clones are kept and a portion is missing. This sample carries about 36,000 clones, 65% to 85% of them seen once, and the ten largest clones take 8.9%. Antigens of these TCRs are unknown. The time point is: week 47, end of study. Vaccination used 300 ug of mutant IDH1 20-mer peptide per dose, with topical imiquimod. The input for sequencing was PBMCs, taken from a glioma patient whose treatment included an IDH1 peptide vaccine. Source of these receptors: a man aged 35-49 years with glioma.

The chain links TRBV12-5 to TRBJ2-1, with D tentatively TRBD1 (6 bases). The CDR3 is made up of 16 amino acids. V shed 5 bases and J shed 6 bases, with 20 bases lying between them. Germline V lookup: CDR1 LGHNT, CDR2 FRNRAP. CDR3 sequence reads: CASGRTAAVWGNEQFF. The CDR3 DNA sequence: TGTGCTAGTGGTCGGACAGCAGCGGTATGGGGCAATGAGCAGTTCTTC.

The chain links TRBV20-1 to TRBJ1-1, with no clear D. Germline V gives CDR1 DFQATT, CDR2 SNEGSKA (reference sequence). Trimming removed 5 bases from V and 6 bases from J, with 10 bases in between. The CDR3 runs 11 residues. The CDR3, as DNA: TGCAGTGCTGGGCCGGAGTCTGAAGCTTTCTTT. Residues: CSAGPESEAFF.

This rearrangement joins TRBV29-1 to TRBJ1-1; D is perhaps TRBD1 (6 bases). Trimming removed 7 bases from V and 3 bases from J, with 15 bases in between. Germline V gene data show CDR1 as SQVTM and CDR2 as ANQGSEA. The CDR3 contains 13 residues. In nucleotides, the CDR3 is TGCAGCGGCACAAGGGGGGGGGACACTGAAGCTTTCTTT. Translated: CSGTRGGDTEAFF.

The CDR3 DNA follows: TGTGCCATCAGTGTTGGTAGCGGGGGTTACAATGAGCAGTTCTTC. It encodes CAISVGSGGYNEQFF. J is TRBJ2-1 and V is TRBV10-3; 9 nucleotides line up with TRBD2. V gave up 4 bases and J gave up 4 bases; unmatched junction bases: 5. Per germline, CDR1 ENHRY and CDR2 SYGVKD. The CDR3 runs 15 residues.

The rearrangement links TRBV6-1 to TRBJ2-7; 9 nucleotides match TRBD1. This CDR3 spans 13 amino acids. From germline, CDR1 is MNHNS and CDR2 SASEGT. V was pared by 8 bases and J by 2 bases, with 4 bases of the junction left unmatched. This CDR3 is CASGRTGAYEQYV. CDR3 in DNA: TGTGCCAGCGGAAGGACAGGGGCCTACGAGCAGTACGTC.

This clone showed up just a few times. The chain couples TRBV9 to TRBJ1-1; D not certain. V dropped 0 bases and J dropped 5 bases, with 11 bases sitting between them. The CDR3 runs to 14 residues. CDR1 and CDR2 (germline): SGDLS, YYNGEE. CDR3 amino acids: CASSVGRKGTEAFF. The CDR3 DNA is TGTGCCAGCAGCGTAGGAAGGAAAGGGACTGAAGCTTTCTTT.

CDR3 in amino acids: CASSPPERPVADTQYF. In nucleotides, the CDR3 is TGTGCCAGCAGTCCGCCGGAGAGGCCTGTTGCAGATACGCAGTATTTT. The V call is TRBV27, the J call TRBJ2-3; D remains ambiguous. The germline V gene encodes CDR1 MNHEY and CDR2 SMNVEV (reference sequence). This CDR3 comprises 16 residues. Trimming removed 5 bases at V and 4 bases at J, with 19 bases between.

V usage is TRBV10-1 and J usage is TRBJ2-3; D possibly matches TRBD1 or TRBD2 (5 bases each). Germline V gene sequence: CDR1 WNHNN, CDR2 SYGVQD (reference sequence). The CDR3 loop spans 16 amino acids. Trimming pared 5 bases from V and 2 bases from J, leaving 17 bases between. The CDR3 DNA reads as TGCGCCAGCAGTTTGGACGGAGGACAAAACACAGATACGCAGTATTTT. Translating it yields CASSLDGGQNTDTQYF.

The chain employs TRBV6-1 and TRBJ1-1, with D possibly matching TRBD1 (6 bases). The CDR3 runs 15 residues. V lost 4 bases to trimming and J lost 9 bases, with 21 bases between them. Germline V gene data show CDR1 as MNHNS and CDR2 as SASEGT. The CDR3 region has the DNA TGTGCCAGCAGTGCGAATGGGGAGGACAGTACTAAAGCTTTCTTT. The encoded protein is CASSANGEDSTKAFF.

This clone has more than one count but fewer than ten. J is TRBJ1-5 and V is TRBV19; 8 bases map to TRBD1. From germline, CDR1 is LNHDA and CDR2 SQIVND (reference sequence). Trimming cost V 6 bases and J 15 bases; bases outside gene matches: 10. The CDR3 totals 12 residues. CDR3 protein: CASSLAQGAWHF. The CDR3 nucleotides are TGTGCCAGTAGCCTGGCGCAGGGGGCCTGGCATTTT.

A few counts support this clone. The chain employs TRBV7-2 and TRBJ1-1; maybe TRBD1 (6 bases). The CDR3 extends over 15 amino acids. CDR1 and CDR2 (germline): SGHTA, FQGNSA. V lost 5 bases and J lost 0, with 13 bases in between. The CDR3 DNA reads TGTGCCAGCAGCCCCTTGGGGGGCTTGAACACTGAAGCTTTCTTT. It encodes CASSPLGGLNTEAFF.

This chain uses TRBV27 with TRBJ1-5; 8 nucleotides match TRBD1. CDR3 size: 15 residues. Germline V gives CDR1 MNHEY, CDR2 SMNVEV (reference sequence). J lost 3 bases, V lost 4 bases, and 5 bases had no gene match. CDR3 residues: CASSSQGAANQPQHF. The CDR3, as DNA: TGTGCCAGCAGTTCGCAGGGGGCCGCCAATCAGCCCCAGCATTTT.

This chain links TRBV27 with TRBJ1-4, with no clear D. Looked up from germline, CDR1 is MNHEY and CDR2 is SMNVEV (reference sequence). V was pared by 7 bases and J by 8 bases, with 17 bases between. The CDR3 is made up of 14 amino acids. The CDR3 region is CASKPRTGREKLFF. For the CDR3, the DNA is TGTGCCAGCAAACCTCGGACGGGTCGAGAAAAACTGTTTTTT.

The sample holds a few counts of this clone. The chain carries TRBV15 and TRBJ1-4; D uncertain. Germline V gene data show CDR1 as LNHNV and CDR2 as YYDKDF (reference sequence). The CDR3 is made up of 14 amino acids. The V end lost 1 base, the J end lost 5 bases, and 8 bases lay between the germline ends. DNA for the CDR3: TGTGCCACCAGCAGAGTCCAGATAAATGAAAAACTGTTTTTT. Residues: CATSRVQINEKLFF.

The chain employs TRBV29-1 and TRBJ2-1; 8 bases fit TRBD1. With 7 bases clipped from V and 1 base from J, the junction kept 3 bases outside the gene matches. The CDR3 consists of 13 residues. Germline assignment: CDR1 SQVTM and CDR2 ANQGSEA. CDR3: CSAHRGSYNEQFF. In DNA, the CDR3 is TGCAGCGCTCACAGGGGGTCCTACAATGAGCAGTTCTTC.

This rearrangement joins TRBV11-2 to TRBJ1-4; no clear D gene. V was shortened by 5 bases and J by 7 bases, with 11 bases between the two germline ends. Germline CDR1 SGHAT, CDR2 FQNNGV. The CDR3 sequence is 13 residues long. The CDR3 DNA reads TGTGCCAGCAGCGTTCGAGATGGTGAAAAACTGTTTTTT. It codes for CASSVRDGEKLFF.

The chain joins TRBV19 to TRBJ2-5; D perhaps matches TRBD1 (6 bases). Trimming took off 4 bases at V and 4 bases at J, with 19 bases between the two ends. CDR1 and CDR2 (germline): LNHDA, SQIVND (reference sequence). The CDR3 loop spans 16 amino acids. CDR3 sequence: CASSTTRWTEPETQYF. For the CDR3, the DNA is TGTGCCAGTAGTACCACTAGATGGACAGAGCCAGAGACCCAGTACTTC.

V usage is TRBV6-5 and J usage is TRBJ1-1; D gene unclear. This CDR3 has 11 amino acids. In germline, CDR1 is MNHEY, CDR2 SVGAGI. V was cut by 6 bases and J by 6 bases, with 8 bases left in between. This CDR3 reads CASSRPPEAFF. The CDR3 nucleotides are TGTGCCAGCAGCCGGCCCCCTGAAGCTTTCTTT.

CDR3 amino acids: CASSMMDSQETQYF. In DNA, the CDR3 is TGTGCCAGTAGTATGATGGACAGTCAAGAGACCCAGTACTTC. The rearrangement uses TRBV19 and TRBJ2-5; maybe TRBD1 (6 bases). Trimming cost V 3 bases and J 2 bases, with 10 bases left between them. The CDR3 is made up of 14 amino acids. Germline CDR1 reads LNHDA; CDR2 reads SQIVND (reference sequence).

This chain links TRBV7-2 with TRBJ2-1; D gene unclear. Trimming removed 1 base at V and 9 bases at J, with 16 bases between. The CDR3 runs 15 residues. From germline, CDR1 is SGHTA and CDR2 FQGNSA. The CDR3 bases are TGTGCCAGCAGCTTAGGCGGAATCCCAGCCCCTGAGCAGTTCTTC. Encoded protein: CASSLGGIPAPEQFF.

The chain couples TRBV5-6 to TRBJ2-7, with 10 bases matching TRBD1. The CDR3 consists of 16 residues. V shed 4 bases and J 2 bases; nucleotides not matched to a gene: 9. CDR1 and CDR2 (germline): SGHDT, YYEEEE. CDR3 coding DNA: TGTGCCAGCAGCCTCCTACCGGGACAGGGGACCTACGAGCAGTACTTC. Translating it yields CASSLLPGQGTYEQYF.

The chain joins TRBV13 to TRBJ2-7; 8 bases agree with TRBD1. Germline V gene lookup returns CDR1 PRHDT and CDR2 FYEKMQ (reference sequence). This CDR3 region has 12 residues. V gave up 2 bases and J gave up 6 bases; unmatched junction bases: 0. CDR3 protein: CASSLQGAEQYV. The CDR3 DNA is TGTGCCAGCAGCTTACAGGGGGCCGAGCAGTACGTC.

The rearrangement uses TRBV7-2 and TRBJ2-3; 9 nucleotides align to TRBD2. J was trimmed by 2 bases and V by 7 bases; bases with no gene match: 13. CDR1 and CDR2 (germline): SGHTA, FQGNSA. The CDR3 sequence is 17 residues long. CDR3 bases: TGTGCCAGCACCCTAGCGGTCCTAGCGGGACCCACAGATACGCAGTATTTT. It translates to CASTLAVLAGPTDTQYF.

The CDR3 here is CASSIMPGQANYGYTF. DNA for the CDR3: TGTGCCAGTAGTATCATGCCGGGACAAGCTAACTATGGCTACACCTTC. The rearrangement joins TRBV19 to TRBJ1-2, with D tentatively TRBD1 (6 bases). This CDR3 region has 16 residues. V gave up 3 bases and J gave up 0 bases, with 14 bases separating them. CDR1 is LNHDA, CDR2 SQIVND, per germline (reference sequence).

Here the CDR3 reads CASSDGWGRAFF. DNA of the CDR3: TGTGCCAGCAGTGACGGCTGGGGGAGGGCTTTCTTT. The chain has TRBV6-5 and TRBJ1-1, with a weak D call TRBD1 (5 bases). CDR3 size: 12 residues. The V gene's germline CDR1 is MNHEY and CDR2 SVGAGI. The V end was cut by 5 bases, the J end by 11 bases, with 15 bases between.

J is TRBJ1-1 and V is TRBV13, with D perhaps matching TRBD1 (5 bases). V dropped 4 bases and J dropped 4 bases, with 10 bases sitting between them. Germline-derived CDR1 and CDR2 are PRHDT and FYEKMQ (reference sequence). The CDR3 spans 13 residues. The CDR3 region has the DNA TGTGCCAGCAGCTCGAAGGGGTTCACTGAAGCTTTCTTT. The encoded protein is CASSSKGFTEAFF.

This clone turned up a few times. V and J are TRBV15 and TRBJ2-6; D remains unclear. CDR1 is LNHNV, CDR2 YYDKDF, per germline (reference sequence). The CDR3 consists of 15 residues. With 5 bases removed from V and 0 bases from J, the gap between germline ends came to 8 bases. In DNA, the CDR3 is TGTGCCACCAGCGGAGTGGGCTCTGGGGCCAACGTCCTGACTTTC. Its translation is CATSGVGSGANVLTF.

V and J are TRBV6-5 and TRBJ1-2, with 8 bases aligning to TRBD1. J lost 4 bases, V lost 8 bases, and 9 bases had no gene match. Germline V gene lookup returns CDR1 MNHEY and CDR2 SVGAGI. The CDR3 runs to 14 residues. CDR3 sequence (DNA): TGTGCCAGCGCAACAGGGGGACTCTTCTATGGCTACACCTTC. It codes for CASATGGLFYGYTF.

The J gene is TRBJ2-5, the V gene TRBV28, with 8 bases matching TRBD1. This CDR3 has 16 residues. CDR1 is MDHEN and CDR2 is SYDVKM in the germline V gene. With 5 bases clipped from V and 2 bases from J, the junction kept 10 bases outside the gene matches. In DNA form, the CDR3 reads TGTGCCAGCAGTCAGGGGGGCAGGGGGCCTCAAGAGACCCAGTACTTC. This encodes CASSQGGRGPQETQYF.

The chain carries TRBV27 and TRBJ2-5; D is unclear. CDR1 is MNHEY, CDR2 SMNVEV, per germline (reference sequence). With 6 bases removed from V and 7 bases from J, the gap between germline ends came to 15 bases. This CDR3 contains 13 residues. CDR3 protein: CASSPIPPLTQYF. The DNA for the CDR3 is TGTGCCAGCAGCCCCATCCCCCCCCTGACCCAGTACTTC.

The chain employs TRBV19 and TRBJ2-2; 7 bases are shared with TRBD2. This CDR3 is 17 amino acids long. V trimming: 3 bases; J trimming: 7 bases; junction bases outside the gene matches: 14. In germline, CDR1 is LNHDA, CDR2 SQIVND (reference sequence). The CDR3 region has the DNA TGTGCCAGTAGTATCGGTTGGGCCAGCGGGACTGTCGGGGAGCTGTTTTTT. This gives the protein CASSIGWASGTVGELFF.